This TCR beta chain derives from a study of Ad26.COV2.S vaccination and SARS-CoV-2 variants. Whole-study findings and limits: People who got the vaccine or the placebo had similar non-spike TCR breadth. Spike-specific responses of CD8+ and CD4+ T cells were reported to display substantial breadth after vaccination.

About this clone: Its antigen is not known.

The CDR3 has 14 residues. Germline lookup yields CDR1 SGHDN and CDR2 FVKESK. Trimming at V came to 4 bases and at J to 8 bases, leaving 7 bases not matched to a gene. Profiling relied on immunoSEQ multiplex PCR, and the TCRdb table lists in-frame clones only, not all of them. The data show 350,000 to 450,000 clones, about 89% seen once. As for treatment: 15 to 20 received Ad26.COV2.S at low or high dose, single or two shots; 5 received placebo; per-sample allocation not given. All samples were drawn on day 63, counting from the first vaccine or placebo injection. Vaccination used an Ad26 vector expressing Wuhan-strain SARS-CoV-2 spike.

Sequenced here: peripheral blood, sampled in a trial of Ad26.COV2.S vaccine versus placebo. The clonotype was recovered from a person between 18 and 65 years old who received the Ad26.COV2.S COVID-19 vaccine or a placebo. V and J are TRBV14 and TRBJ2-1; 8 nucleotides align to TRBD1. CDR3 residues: CASSRRQGLDEQFF. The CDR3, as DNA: TGTGCCAGCAGCCGCCGACAGGGGTTGGATGAGCAGTTCTTC.